This TCR beta chain was obtained from a study of T cell responses to AZD1222 COVID-19 vaccine. Sequencing used immunoSEQ multiplex PCR; TCRdb keeps in-frame clones, though not all of them. The sample carries fewer than 140,000 clones, roughly 90% recorded once. CDR1 is SGDLS and CDR2 is YYNGEE in the germline V gene. This CDR3 contains 14 residues. The junction had 7 bases not matched to a gene; V was cut back by 4 bases and J by 5 bases. V is TRBV9 and J is TRBJ1-2; 8 bases are shared with TRBD1. This specimen was peripheral blood, taken on day 0 of AZD1222 vaccination. The receptor's source is an adult in good health. For the CDR3, the DNA is TGTGCCAGCAGCCTCGGGACAGGAGTTTATGGCTACACCTTC. Translated, it gives CASSLGTGVYGYTF.